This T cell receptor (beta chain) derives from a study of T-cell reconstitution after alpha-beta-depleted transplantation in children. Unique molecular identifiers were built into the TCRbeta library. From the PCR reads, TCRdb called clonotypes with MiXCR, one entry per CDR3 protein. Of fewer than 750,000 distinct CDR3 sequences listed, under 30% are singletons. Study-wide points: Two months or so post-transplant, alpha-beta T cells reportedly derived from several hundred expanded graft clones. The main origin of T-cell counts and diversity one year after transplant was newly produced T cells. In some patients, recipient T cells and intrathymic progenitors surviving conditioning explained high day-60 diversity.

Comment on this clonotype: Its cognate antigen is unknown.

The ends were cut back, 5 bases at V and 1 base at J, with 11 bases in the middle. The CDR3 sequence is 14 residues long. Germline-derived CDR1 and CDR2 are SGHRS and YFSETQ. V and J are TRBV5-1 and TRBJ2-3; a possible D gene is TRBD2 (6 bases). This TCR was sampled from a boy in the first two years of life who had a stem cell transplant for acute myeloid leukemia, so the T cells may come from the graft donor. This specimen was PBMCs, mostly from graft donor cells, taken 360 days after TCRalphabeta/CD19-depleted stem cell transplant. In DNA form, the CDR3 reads TGCGCCAGCAGTGCGGGGTCCCGCACAGATACGCAGTATTTT. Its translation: CASSAGSRTDTQYF.